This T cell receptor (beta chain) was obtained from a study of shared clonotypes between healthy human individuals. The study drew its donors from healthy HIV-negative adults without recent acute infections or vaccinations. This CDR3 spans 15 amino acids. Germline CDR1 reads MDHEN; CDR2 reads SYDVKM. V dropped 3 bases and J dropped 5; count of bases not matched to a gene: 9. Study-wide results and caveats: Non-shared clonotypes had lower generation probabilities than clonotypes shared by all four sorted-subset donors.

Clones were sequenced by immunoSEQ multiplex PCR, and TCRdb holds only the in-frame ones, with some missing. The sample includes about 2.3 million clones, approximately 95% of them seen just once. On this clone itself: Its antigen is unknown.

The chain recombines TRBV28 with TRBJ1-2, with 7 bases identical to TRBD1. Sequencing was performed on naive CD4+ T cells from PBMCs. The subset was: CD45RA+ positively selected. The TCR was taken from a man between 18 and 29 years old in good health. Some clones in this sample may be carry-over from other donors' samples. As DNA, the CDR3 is TGTGCCAGCAGTTTTGTCCGCAGGGGGGAATATGGCTACACCTTC. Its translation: CASSFVRRGEYGYTF.